This T cell receptor beta chain derives from a study of blood T cell repertoires in COVID-19 (dated by TCRdb to 2018 to 2021). Notes on the research overall: The collaborator samples originated in the United States, Italy and Spain and spanned the acute and convalescent phases of COVID-19. The repertoires were released in a freely available public database intended as a resource for research on the immune response to SARS-CoV-2. Nearly every sample came with metadata listing a de-identified subject ID, COVID-19 status, age in years and sex. Subjects who had been exposed to COVID-19, were actively infected with it, or had recovered from it provided the deeply sampled blood TCRbeta repertoires that made up the dataset. HLA class I and class II types, where available, came from metadata supplied by the sample provider rather than from assay-based typing. Samples came from the ongoing ImmuneRACE study (first 160 participants) plus 1,254 subjects from 6 global collaborators. The material from the prospective study consisted of cDNA or gDNA derived from T cells, B-cell-depleted T cells, or PBMCs.

What the research found in general, with its limitations: How much clinical and demographic metadata was included differed by source and by participant, and the metadata was provided uncurated.

One collaborating source in Seattle enrolled patients during active infection and followed them longitudinally through the course of disease. Each collaborating institution followed its own protocols to collect whole blood in K2EDTA tubes. For TCRbeta analysis, collaborators shipped samples as frozen whole blood, isolated PBMCs, or DNA extracted from either of those sample types. TCRbeta CDR3 regions were amplified from genomic DNA using the immunoSEQ Assay, a bias-controlled multiplex PCR. From the authors' description of their analysis: The number of nucleated cells in each sample was estimated from the amplification of reference gene primers within the assay. Sequence reads were collapsed and filtered to measure the absolute abundance of every unique TCRbeta CDR3 rearrangement. For each sample, productive Simpson clonality was calculated by taking the square root of Simpson's diversity index across productive rearrangements. TCRdb took over this immuneACCESS table, retaining in-frame rearrangements with V and J assigned. Such tables are incomplete; in checked studies, under half of the missing clones stem from an unresolved V gene, and the remainder is unexplained. The D gene and trimming were derived from the DNA, and the V and J assignments and clone size from that table. Across this sample there are 300,000 to 450,000 clones, with approximately 87% seen only once. The ten largest clones add up to more than 9% of the sample.

As for this clone: Its recognized antigen is unknown. No much larger clone exists at a distance of one base, and base qualities are not known.

The specimen was peripheral blood. The sequence was collected from a woman aged 30 to 39 with COVID-19, enrolled during active disease.

The CDR3 reads CASSPQGPGVVTYGYTF. The DNA is as follows: TGTGCCAGCAGTCCCCAAGGCCCAGGCGTTGTAACCTATGGCTACACCTTC. The chain is encoded by TRBV27 joined to TRBJ1-2, with the D gene not clear enough to name. Trimming at the junction amounts to 5 bases on V and 4 bases on J, and the germline ends lie 23 bases apart. CDR1 and CDR2, looked up from the germline V gene (reference sequence), are MNHEY and SMNVEV. From its cysteine to its phenylalanine, the CDR3 spans 17 amino acids. Just CDR3 DNA is preserved here, 51 bases in frame from base 1.